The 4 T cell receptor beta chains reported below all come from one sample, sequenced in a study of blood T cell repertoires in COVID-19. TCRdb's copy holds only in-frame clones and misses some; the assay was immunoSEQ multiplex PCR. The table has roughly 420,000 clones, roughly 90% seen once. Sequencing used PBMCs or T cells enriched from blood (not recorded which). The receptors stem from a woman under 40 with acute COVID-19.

CDR3 coding DNA: TGCAGTGCTAGTGCCGGGACTGCCTCCTACGAGCAGTACTTC. This codes for CSASAGTASYEQYF. The chain combines TRBV20-1 with TRBJ2-7, with D possibly TRBD2 on 6 matching bases. This CDR3 is 14 amino acids long. V was clipped by 3 bases and J by 0 bases, with 12 bases between them. Per the germline V gene, CDR1 is DFQATT and CDR2 is SNEGSKA (reference sequence).

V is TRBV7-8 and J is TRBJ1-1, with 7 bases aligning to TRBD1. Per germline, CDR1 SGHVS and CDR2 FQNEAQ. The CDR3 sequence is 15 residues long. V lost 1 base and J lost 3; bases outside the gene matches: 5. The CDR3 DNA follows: TGTGCCAGCAGCTTAGGCTACAGGGGAGACACTGAAGCTTTCTTT. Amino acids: CASSLGYRGDTEAFF.

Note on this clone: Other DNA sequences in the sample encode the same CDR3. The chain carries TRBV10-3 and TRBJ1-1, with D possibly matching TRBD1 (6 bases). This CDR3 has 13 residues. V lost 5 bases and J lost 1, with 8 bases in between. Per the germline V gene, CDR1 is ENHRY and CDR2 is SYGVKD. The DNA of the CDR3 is TGTGCCATCAGTAAACAGGGGAACACTGAAGCTTTCTTT. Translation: CAISKQGNTEAFF.

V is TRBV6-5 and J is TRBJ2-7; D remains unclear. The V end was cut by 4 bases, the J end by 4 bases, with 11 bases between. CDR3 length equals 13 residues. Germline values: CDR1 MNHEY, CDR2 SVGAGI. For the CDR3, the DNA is TGTGCCAGCAGTTCCCTGGGCGCTTACGAGCAGTACTTC. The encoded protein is CASSSLGAYEQYF.